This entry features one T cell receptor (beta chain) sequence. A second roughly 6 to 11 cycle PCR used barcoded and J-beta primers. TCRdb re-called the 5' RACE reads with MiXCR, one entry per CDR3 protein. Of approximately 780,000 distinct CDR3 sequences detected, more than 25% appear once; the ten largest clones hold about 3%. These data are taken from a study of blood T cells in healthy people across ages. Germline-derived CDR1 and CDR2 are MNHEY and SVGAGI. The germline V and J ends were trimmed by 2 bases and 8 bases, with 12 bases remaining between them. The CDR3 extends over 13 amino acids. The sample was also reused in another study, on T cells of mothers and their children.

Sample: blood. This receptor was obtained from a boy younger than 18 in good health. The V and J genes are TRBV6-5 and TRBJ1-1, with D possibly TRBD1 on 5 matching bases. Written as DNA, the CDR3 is TGTGCCAGCAGTTACCGAGGGGAGGTCGAAGCTTTCTTT. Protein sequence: CASSYRGEVEAFF.